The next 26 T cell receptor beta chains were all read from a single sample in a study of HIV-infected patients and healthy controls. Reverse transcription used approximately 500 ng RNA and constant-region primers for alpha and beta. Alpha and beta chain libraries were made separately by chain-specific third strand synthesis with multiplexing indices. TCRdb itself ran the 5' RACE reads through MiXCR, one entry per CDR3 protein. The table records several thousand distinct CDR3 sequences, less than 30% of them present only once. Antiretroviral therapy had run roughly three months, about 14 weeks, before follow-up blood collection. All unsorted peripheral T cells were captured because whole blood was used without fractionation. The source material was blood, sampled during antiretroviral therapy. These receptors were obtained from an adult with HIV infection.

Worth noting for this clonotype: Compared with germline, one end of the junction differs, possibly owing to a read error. The CDR3 bases are TGTGCCAGAAGCGTAGGGGTCGACAGGGAAGAGGGCTATGGCTACACCTTC. It is translated as CARSVGVDREEGYGYTF. V gene TRBV9 combines with J gene TRBJ1-2; the match to TRBD1 covers 7 bases. Per the germline V gene, CDR1 is SGDLS and CDR2 is YYNGEE. This CDR3 is built from 17 residues.

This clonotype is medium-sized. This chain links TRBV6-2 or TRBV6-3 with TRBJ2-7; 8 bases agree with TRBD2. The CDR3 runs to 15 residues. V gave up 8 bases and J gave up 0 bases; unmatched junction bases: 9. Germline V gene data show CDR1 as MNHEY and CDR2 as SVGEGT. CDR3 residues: CASDPGGVPSYEQYF. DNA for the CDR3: TGTGCCAGCGACCCGGGGGGGGTGCCCTCCTACGAGCAGTACTTC.

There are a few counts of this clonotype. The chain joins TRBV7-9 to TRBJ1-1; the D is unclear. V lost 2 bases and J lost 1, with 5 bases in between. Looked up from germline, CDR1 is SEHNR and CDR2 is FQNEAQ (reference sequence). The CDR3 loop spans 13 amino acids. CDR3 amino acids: CASSLPSNTEAFF. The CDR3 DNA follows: TGTGCCAGCAGCTTACCTTCGAACACTGAAGCTTTCTTT. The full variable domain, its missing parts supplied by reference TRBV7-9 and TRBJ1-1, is DTGVSQNPRHKITKRGQNVTFRCDPISEHNRLYWYRQTLGQGPEFLTYFQNEAQLEKSRLLSDRFSAERPKGSFSTLEIQRTEQGDSAMYLCASSLPSNTEAFFGQGTRLTVV.

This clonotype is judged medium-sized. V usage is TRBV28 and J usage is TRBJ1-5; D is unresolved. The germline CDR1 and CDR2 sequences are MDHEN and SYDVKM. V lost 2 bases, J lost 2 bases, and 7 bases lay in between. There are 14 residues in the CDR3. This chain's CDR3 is CASSLTRGNQPQHF. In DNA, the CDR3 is TGTGCCAGCAGTTTAACCCGGGGCAATCAGCCCCAGCATTTT.

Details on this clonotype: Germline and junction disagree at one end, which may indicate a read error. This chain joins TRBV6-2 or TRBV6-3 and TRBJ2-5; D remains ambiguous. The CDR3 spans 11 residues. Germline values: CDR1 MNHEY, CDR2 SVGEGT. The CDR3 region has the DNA TGTGCAAGCAGTTACCCGGAGACCAAGTACTTC. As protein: CASSYPETKYF.

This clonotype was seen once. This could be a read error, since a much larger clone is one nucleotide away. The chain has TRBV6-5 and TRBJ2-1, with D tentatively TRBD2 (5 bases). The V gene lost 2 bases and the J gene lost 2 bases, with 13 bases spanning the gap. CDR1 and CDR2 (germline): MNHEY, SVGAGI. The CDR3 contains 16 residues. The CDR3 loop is CASSYHASGPYNEQFF. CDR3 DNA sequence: TGTGCCAGCAGTTACCACGCAAGCGGACCCTACAATGAGCAGTTCTTC.

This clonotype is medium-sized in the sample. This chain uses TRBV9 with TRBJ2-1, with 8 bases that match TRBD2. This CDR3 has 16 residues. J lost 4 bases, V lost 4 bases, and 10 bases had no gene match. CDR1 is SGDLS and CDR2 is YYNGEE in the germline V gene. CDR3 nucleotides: TGTGCCAGCAGCCCCTCGTCCCTAGCGGGTTACAATGAGCAGTTCTTC. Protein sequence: CASSPSSLAGYNEQFF. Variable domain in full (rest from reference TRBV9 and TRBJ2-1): DSGVTQTPKHLITATGQRVTLRCSPRSGDLSVYWYQQSLDQGLQFLIQYYNGEERAKGNILERFSAQQFPDLHSELNLSSLELGDSALYFCASSPSSLAGYNEQFFGPGTRLTVL.

The CDR3 nucleotides read TGTGCCAGCAGCGCCAATCAAGAGACCCAGTACTTC. As protein: CASSANQETQYF. The V gene is TRBV9, the J gene TRBJ2-5, with no clear D. This CDR3 is 12 amino acids long. The V and J ends lost 3 bases and 2 bases respectively, with 5 bases between them. Per the germline V gene, CDR1 is SGDLS and CDR2 is YYNGEE.

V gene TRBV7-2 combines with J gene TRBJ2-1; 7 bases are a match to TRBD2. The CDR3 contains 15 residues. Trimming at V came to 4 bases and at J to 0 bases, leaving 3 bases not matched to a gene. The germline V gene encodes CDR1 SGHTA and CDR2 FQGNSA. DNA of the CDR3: TGTGCCAGCAGCTGGGAGGGATTCTCCTACAATGAGCAGTTCTTC. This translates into CASSWEGFSYNEQFF.

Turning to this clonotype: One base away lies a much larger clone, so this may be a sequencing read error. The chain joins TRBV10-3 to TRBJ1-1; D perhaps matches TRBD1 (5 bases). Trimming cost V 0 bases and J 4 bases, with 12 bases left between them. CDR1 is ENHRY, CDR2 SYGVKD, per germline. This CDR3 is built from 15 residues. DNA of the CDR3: TGTGCCATCAGTGAGTCCGACAGTGGTAGCACTGAAGCTTTCTTT. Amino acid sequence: CAISESDSGSTEAFF.

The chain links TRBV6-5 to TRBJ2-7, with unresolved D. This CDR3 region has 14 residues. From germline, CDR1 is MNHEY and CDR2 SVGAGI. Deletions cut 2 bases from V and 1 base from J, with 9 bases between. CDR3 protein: CASSYGPQSYEQYF. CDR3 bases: TGTGCCAGCAGTTACGGCCCACAGTCCTACGAGCAGTACTTC.

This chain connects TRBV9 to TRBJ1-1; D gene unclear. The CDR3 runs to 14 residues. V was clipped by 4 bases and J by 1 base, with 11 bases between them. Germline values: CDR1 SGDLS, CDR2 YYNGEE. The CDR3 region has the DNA TGTGCCAGCAGCCCAAGCCCCAGGAACACTGAAGCTTTCTTT. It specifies CASSPSPRNTEAFF.

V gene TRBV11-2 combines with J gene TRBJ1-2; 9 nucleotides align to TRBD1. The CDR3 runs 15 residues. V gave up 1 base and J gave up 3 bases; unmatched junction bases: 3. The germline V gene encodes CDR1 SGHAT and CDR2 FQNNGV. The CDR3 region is CASSLGQGVDYGYTF. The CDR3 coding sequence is TGTGCCAGCAGCTTAGGACAGGGGGTTGACTATGGCTACACCTTC.

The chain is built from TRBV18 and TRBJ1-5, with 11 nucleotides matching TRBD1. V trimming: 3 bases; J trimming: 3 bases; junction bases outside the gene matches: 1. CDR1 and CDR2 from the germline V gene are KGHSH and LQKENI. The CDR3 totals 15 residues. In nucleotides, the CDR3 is TGTGCCAGCTCACCGGGACAGGGGGACAATCAGCCCCAGCATTTT. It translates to CASSPGQGDNQPQHF. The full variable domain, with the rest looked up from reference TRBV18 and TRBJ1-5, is NAGVMQNPRHLVRRRGQEARLRCSPMKGHSHVYWYRQLPEEGLKFMVYLQKENIIDESGMPKERFSAEFPKEGPSILRIQQVVRGDSAAYFCASSPGQGDNQPQHFGDGTRLSIL.

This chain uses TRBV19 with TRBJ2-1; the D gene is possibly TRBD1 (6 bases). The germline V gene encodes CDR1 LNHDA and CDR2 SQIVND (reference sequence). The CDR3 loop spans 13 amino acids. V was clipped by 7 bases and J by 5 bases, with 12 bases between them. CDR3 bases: TGTGCCAGTATAGGACAGCTCAACAATGAGCAGTTCTTC. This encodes CASIGQLNNEQFF.

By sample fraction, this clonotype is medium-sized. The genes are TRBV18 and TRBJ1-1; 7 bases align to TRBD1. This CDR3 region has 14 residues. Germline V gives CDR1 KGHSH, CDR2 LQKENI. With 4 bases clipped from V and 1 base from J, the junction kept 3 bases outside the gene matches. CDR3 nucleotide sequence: TGTGCCAGCTCACGGGACAGCCAGAACACTGAAGCTTTCTTT. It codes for CASSRDSQNTEAFF.

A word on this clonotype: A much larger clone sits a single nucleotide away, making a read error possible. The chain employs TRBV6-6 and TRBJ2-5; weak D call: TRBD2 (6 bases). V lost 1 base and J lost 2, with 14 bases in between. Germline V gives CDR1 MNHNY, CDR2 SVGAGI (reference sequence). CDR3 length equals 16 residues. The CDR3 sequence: CASSYYRGSPQETQYF. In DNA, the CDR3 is TGTGCCAGCAGTTACTACCGGGGGTCCCCTCAAGAGACCCAGTACTTC.

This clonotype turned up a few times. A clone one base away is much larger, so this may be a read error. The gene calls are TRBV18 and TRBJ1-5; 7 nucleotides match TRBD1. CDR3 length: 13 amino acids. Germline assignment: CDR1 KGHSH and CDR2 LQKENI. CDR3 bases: TGTGACAGCTCGGGACAGCTTAATCAGCCCCAGCATTTT. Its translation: CDSSGQLNQPQHF.

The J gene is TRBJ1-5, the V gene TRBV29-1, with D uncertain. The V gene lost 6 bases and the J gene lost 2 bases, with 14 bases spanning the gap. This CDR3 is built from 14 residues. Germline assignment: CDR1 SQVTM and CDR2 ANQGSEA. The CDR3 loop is CSVNGGSGNQPQHF. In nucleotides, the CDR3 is TGCAGCGTGAACGGAGGTTCGGGCAATCAGCCCCAGCATTTT.

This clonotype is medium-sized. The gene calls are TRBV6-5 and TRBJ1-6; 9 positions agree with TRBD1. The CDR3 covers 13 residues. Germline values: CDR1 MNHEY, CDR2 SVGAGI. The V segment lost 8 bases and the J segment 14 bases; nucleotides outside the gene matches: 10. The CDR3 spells CASRGQGPSALHF. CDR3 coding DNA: TGTGCCAGCCGGGGACAGGGTCCCTCGGCCCTCCACTTT.

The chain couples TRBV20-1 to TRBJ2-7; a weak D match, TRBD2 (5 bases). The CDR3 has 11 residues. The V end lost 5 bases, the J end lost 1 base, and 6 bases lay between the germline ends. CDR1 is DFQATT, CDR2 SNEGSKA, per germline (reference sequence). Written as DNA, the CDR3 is TGCAGTGCTGGCGGGTCCTACGAGCAGTACTTC. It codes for CSAGGSYEQYF.

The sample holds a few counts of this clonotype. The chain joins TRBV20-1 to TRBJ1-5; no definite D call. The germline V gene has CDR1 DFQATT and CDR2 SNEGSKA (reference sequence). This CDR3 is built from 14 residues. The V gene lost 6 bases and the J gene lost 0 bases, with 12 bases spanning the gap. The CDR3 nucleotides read TGCAGTGCAGCGAGAGGGTATAGCAATCAGCCCCAGCATTTT. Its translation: CSAARGYSNQPQHF.

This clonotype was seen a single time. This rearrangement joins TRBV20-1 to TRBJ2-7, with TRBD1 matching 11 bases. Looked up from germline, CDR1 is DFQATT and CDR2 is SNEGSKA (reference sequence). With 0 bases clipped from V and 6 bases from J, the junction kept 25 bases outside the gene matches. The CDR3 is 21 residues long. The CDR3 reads CSARELPPGTGGKRRIPEQYF. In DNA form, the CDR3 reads TGCAGTGCTAGAGAGCTCCCCCCCGGGACAGGGGGGAAGAGGAGAATCCCCGAGCAGTACTTC.

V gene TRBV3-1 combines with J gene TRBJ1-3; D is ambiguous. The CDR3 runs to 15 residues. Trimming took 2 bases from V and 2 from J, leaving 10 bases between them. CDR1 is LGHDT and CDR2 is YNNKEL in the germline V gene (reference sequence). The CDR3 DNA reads TGTGCCAGCAGCCAATTTCAAGGGACTGGAAACACCATATATTTT. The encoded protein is CASSQFQGTGNTIYF.

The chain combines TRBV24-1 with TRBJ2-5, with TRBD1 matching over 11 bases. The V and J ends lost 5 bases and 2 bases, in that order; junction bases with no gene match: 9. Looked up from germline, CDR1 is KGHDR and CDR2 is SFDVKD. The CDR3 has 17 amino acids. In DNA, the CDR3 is TGTGCCACCAGTGCCGTTCCCGGGACAGGGGGACAAGAGACCCAGTACTTC. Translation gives CATSAVPGTGGQETQYF.

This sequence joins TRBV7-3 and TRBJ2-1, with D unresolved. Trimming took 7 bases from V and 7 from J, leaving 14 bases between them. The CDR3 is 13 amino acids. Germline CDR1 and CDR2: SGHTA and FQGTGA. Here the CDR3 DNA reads TGTGCCAGCATCTTGGACGGTGGGAATGAGCAGTTCTTC. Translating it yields CASILDGGNEQFF.